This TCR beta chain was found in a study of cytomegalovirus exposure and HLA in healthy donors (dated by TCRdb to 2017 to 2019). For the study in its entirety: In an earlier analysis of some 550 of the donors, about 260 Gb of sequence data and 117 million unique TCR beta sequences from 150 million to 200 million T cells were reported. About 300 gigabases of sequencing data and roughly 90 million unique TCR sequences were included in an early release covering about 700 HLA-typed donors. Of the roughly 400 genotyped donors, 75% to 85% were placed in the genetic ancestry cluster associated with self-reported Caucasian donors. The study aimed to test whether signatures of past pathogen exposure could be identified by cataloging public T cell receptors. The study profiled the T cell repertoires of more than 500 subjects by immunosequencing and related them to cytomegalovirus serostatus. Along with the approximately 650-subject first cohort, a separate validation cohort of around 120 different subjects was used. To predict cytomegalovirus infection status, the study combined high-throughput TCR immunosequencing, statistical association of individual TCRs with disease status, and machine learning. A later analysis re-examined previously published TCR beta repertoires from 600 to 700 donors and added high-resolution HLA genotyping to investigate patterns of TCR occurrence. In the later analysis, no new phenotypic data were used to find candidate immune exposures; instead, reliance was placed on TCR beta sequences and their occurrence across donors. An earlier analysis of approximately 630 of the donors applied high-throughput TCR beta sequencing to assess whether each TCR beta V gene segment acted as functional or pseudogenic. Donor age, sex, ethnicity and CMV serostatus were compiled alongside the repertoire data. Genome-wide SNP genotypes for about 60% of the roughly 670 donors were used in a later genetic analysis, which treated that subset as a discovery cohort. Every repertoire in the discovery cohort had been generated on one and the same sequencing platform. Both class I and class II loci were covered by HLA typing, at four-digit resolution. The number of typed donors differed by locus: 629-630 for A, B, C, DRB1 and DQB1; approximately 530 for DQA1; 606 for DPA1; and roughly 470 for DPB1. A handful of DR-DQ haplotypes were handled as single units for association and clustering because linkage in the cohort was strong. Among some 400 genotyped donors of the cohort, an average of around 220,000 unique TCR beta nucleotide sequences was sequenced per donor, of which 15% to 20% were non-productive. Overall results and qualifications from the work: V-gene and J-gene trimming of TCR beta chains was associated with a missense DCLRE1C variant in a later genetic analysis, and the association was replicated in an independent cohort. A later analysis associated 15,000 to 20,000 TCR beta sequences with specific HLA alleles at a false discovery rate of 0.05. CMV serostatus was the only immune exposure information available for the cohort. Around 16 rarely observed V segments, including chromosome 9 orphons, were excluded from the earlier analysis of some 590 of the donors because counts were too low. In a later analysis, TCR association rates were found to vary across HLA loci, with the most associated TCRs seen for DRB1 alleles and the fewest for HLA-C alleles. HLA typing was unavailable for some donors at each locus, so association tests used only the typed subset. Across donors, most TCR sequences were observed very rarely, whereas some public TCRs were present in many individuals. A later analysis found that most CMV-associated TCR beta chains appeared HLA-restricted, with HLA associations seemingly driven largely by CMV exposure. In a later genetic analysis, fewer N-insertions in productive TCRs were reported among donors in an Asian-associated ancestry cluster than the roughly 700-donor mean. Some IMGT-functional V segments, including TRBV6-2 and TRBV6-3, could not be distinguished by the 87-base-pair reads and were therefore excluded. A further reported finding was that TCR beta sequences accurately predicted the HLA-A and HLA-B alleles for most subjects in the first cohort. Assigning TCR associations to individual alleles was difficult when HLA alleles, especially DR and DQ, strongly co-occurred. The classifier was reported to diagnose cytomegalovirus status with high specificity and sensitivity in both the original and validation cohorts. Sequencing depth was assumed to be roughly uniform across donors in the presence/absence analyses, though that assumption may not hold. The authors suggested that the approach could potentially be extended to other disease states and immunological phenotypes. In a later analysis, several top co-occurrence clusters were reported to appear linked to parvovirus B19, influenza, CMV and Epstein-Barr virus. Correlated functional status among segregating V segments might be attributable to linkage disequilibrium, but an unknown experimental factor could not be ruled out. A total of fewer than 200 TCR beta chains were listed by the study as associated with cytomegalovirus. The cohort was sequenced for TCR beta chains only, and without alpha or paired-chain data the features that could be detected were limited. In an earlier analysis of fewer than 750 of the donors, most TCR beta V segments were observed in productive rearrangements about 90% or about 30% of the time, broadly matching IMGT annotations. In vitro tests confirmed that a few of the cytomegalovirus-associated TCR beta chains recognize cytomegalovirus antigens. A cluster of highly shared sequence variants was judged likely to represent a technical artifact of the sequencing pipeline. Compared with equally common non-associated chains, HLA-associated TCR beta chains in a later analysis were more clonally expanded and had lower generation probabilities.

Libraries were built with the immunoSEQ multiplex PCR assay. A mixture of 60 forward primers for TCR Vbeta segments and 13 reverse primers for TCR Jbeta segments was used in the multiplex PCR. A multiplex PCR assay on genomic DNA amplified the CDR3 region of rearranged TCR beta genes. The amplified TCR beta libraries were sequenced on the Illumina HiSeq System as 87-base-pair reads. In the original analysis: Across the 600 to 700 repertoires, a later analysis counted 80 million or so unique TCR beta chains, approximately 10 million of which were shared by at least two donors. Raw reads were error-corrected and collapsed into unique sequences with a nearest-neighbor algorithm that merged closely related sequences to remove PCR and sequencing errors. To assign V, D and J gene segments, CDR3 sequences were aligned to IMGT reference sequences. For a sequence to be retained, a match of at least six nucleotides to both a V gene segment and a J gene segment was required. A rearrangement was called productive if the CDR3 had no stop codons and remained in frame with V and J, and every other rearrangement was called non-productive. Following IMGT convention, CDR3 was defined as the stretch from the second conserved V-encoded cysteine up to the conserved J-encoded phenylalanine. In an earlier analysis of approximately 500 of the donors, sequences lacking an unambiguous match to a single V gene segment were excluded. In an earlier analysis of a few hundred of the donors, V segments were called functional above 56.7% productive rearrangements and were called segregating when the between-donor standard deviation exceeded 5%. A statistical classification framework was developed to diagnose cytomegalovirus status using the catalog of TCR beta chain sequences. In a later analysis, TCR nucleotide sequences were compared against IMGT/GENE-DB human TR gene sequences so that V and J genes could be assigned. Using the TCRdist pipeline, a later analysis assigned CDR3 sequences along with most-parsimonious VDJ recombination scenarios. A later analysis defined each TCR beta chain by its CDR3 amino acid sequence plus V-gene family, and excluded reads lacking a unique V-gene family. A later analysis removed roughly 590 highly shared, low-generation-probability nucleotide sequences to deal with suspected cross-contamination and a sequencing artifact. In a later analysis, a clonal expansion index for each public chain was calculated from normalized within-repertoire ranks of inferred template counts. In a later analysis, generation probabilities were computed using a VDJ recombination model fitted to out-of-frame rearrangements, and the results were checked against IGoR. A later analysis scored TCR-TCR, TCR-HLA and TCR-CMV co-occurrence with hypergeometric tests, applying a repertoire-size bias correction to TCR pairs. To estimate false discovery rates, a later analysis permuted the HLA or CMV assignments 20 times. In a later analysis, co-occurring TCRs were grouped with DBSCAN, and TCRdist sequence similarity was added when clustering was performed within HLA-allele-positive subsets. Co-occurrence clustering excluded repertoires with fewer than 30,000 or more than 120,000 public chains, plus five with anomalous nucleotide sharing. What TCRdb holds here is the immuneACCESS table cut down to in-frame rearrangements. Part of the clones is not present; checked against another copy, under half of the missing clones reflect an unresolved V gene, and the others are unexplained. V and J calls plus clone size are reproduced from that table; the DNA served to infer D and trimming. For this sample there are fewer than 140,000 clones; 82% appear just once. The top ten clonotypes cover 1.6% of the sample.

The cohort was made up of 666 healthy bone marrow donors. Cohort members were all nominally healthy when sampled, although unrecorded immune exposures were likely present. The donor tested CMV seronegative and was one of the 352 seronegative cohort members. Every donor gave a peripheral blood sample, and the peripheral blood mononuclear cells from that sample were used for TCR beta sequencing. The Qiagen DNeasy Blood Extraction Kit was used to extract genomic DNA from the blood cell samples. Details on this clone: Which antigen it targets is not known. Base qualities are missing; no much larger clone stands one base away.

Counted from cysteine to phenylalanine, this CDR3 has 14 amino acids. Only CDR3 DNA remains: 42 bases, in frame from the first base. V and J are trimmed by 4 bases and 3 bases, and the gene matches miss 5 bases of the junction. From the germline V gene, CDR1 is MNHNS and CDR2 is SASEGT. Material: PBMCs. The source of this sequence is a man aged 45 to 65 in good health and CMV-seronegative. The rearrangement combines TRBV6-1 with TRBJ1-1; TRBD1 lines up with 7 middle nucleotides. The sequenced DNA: TGTGCCAGCAGTGTGAGACAGGGAGACACTGAAGCTTTCTTT. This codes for CASSVRQGDTEAFF.